This passage covers 14 T cell receptor beta chains from one sample sequenced in a study of PD-L1 blockade in urothelial cancer. This sample's time point: peripheral blood 6 weeks after treatment start. Sequencing used immunoSEQ multiplex PCR; TCRdb keeps in-frame clones, though not all of them. The repertoire holds about 50,000 clones, around 85% seen once, with under 2.5% in the top ten. The sequencing used PBMCs, collected around atezolizumab (anti-PD-L1) treatment. All receptors come from a man aged 50-60 years with urothelial cancer.

The rearrangement joins TRBV7-3 to TRBJ2-3, with 7 bases that match TRBD1. Germline V gives CDR1 SGHTA, CDR2 FQGTGA. The CDR3 consists of 16 residues. The ends lost 2 bases at V and 5 bases at J; junction bases unmatched: 10. The CDR3 spells CASSLASGPGGDTQYF. The CDR3 DNA follows: TGTGCCAGCAGCTTAGCTTCCGGGCCAGGGGGAGATACGCAGTATTTT.

This clone was observed once. This chain connects TRBV4-1 to TRBJ1-2, with D possibly TRBD1 on 5 matching bases. Trimming cost V 5 bases and J 4 bases, with 11 bases left between them. From germline, CDR1 is MGHRA and CDR2 YSYEKL. This CDR3 is 13 amino acids long. The CDR3 loop reads CASSGSGGYGYTF. CDR3 in DNA: TGCGCCAGCAGCGGATCCGGGGGCTATGGCTACACCTTC.

The V call is TRBV6-5, the J call TRBJ2-3; weak D call: TRBD2 (6 bases). This CDR3 is built from 14 residues. Trimming shortened V by 5 bases and J by 0 bases, and 9 bases separated the two germline ends. CDR1 and CDR2 (germline): MNHEY, SVGAGI. The CDR3 nucleotides are TGTGCCAGCAGTGTAGCGGCTAGCACAGATACGCAGTATTTT. Residues: CASSVAASTDTQYF.

The table lists this clone with a few counts. V and J are TRBV2 and TRBJ1-5; D ambiguous. Trimming left V 3 bases short and J 1 base short, with 7 bases between. The CDR3 is 14 amino acids. Germline V gene lookup returns CDR1 SNHLY and CDR2 FYNNEI. The CDR3 coding sequence is TGTGCCAGCAGTGAGGAGGTGAGCAATCAGCCCCAGCATTTT. Translation: CASSEEVSNQPQHF.

This rearrangement joins TRBV7-8 to TRBJ1-5; no firm D call. The CDR3 totals 14 residues. The V end lost 1 base, the J end lost 7 bases, and 11 bases lay between the germline ends. The germline V gene encodes CDR1 SGHVS and CDR2 FQNEAQ. CDR3 sequence: CASSLGQALQPQHF. CDR3 DNA sequence: TGTGCCAGCAGCTTAGGGCAGGCGCTCCAGCCCCAGCATTTT.

The chain employs TRBV13 and TRBJ2-5, with D tentatively TRBD2 (5 bases). This CDR3 spans 15 amino acids. Looked up from germline, CDR1 is PRHDT and CDR2 is FYEKMQ (reference sequence). Between the trimmed V and J ends, which lost 2 bases and 2 bases, there was a span of 12 bases. The CDR3 region is CASSLSGLFQETQYF. For the CDR3, the DNA is TGTGCCAGCAGCTTATCCGGACTCTTTCAAGAGACCCAGTACTTC.

This clone was detected a few times. This chain joins TRBV7-9 and TRBJ2-7; D unclear. There are 12 residues in the CDR3. Germline V gene lookup returns CDR1 SEHNR and CDR2 FQNEAQ (reference sequence). With 8 bases removed from V and 2 bases from J, the gap between germline ends came to 10 bases. This CDR3 reads CASSQVTYEQYF. The CDR3 DNA sequence: TGTGCCAGCTCTCAGGTGACCTACGAGCAGTACTTC.

The gene calls are TRBV11-3 and TRBJ2-1; maybe TRBD2 (6 bases). Looked up from germline, CDR1 is SGHNT and CDR2 is YENEEA. This CDR3 has 15 residues. V lost 3 bases, J lost 0 bases, and 9 bases lay in between. CDR3 sequence: CASSFGGSSYNEQFF. The CDR3 nucleotides are TGTGCCAGCAGCTTTGGGGGGAGCTCCTACAATGAGCAGTTCTTC. Based on the CDR3 plus reference TRBV11-3 and TRBJ2-1, the full variable domain is EAGVVQSPRYKIIEKKQPVAFWCNPISGHNTLYWYLQNLGQGPELLIRYENEEAVDDSQLPKDRFSAERLKGVDSTLKIQPAELGDSAVYLCASSFGGSSYNEQFFGPGTRLTVL.

This chain links TRBV28 with TRBJ2-3, with 8 bases aligning to TRBD1. Germline values: CDR1 MDHEN, CDR2 SYDVKM. This CDR3 has 15 residues. The trim removed 6 bases at V and 2 bases at J, leaving 7 bases unmatched. The CDR3 region has the DNA TGTGCCAGCAGATACGGACAGGGTTTCACAGATACGCAGTATTTT. As protein: CASRYGQGFTDTQYF.

The chain recombines TRBV21-1 with TRBJ1-6; the D segment call TRBD1 is taken from the table without a DNA check. TRBV21-1 is shown as a pseudogene. The CDR3 has 14 residues. CDR3 nucleotides: TGTGCCAGCAGCAATCAGGGTAAAGTGTCACCCCTCCACTTT. This encodes CASSNQGKVSPLHF.

J is TRBJ2-1 and V is TRBV6-6; possible D gene TRBD1, 6 bases. This CDR3 spans 13 amino acids. CDR1 and CDR2 from the germline V gene are MNHNY and SVGAGI (reference sequence). V lost 4 bases to trimming and J lost 6 bases, with 10 bases between them. The CDR3 sequence: CASSSQGSNEQFF. The DNA of the CDR3 is TGTGCCAGCAGTTCACAGGGTTCCAATGAGCAGTTCTTC.

The chain recombines TRBV11-2 with TRBJ2-7; 10 nucleotides agree with TRBD2. Germline V gene sequence: CDR1 SGHAT, CDR2 FQNNGV. The length of the CDR3 is 14 residues. The V segment lost 5 bases and the J segment 6 bases; nucleotides outside the gene matches: 7. CDR3 protein: CASSQLAGSGEQYF. The CDR3 coding sequence is TGTGCCAGCAGCCAACTAGCGGGAAGTGGCGAGCAGTACTTC.

The CDR3 DNA sequence: TGTGCCAGCAGTCCCGGGGGACTAGCGGGAAGAAATGAGCAGTTCTTC. The encoded protein is CASSPGGLAGRNEQFF. The genes are TRBV27 and TRBJ2-1; 13 nucleotides match TRBD2. CDR1 and CDR2 from the germline V gene are MNHEY and SMNVEV (reference sequence). The CDR3 consists of 16 residues. The ends lost 5 bases at V and 7 bases at J; junction bases unmatched: 8.

The chain links TRBV30 to TRBJ2-5, with 8 bases aligning to TRBD2. CDR1 and CDR2 (germline): GTSNPN, SVGIG (reference sequence). With V trimmed by 5 bases and J by 5 bases, 4 bases remained unmatched. The CDR3 loop spans 12 amino acids. Here the CDR3 DNA reads TGTGCCTGGGGACCGGGGGGGGAGACCCAGTACTTC. Translation: CAWGPGGETQYF. Full variable domain (outside the CDR3, taken from reference TRBV30 and TRBJ2-5): SQTIHQWPATLVQPVGSPLSLECTVEGTSNPNLYWYRQAAGRGLQLLFYSVGIGQISSEVPQNLSASRPQDRQFILSSKKLLLSDSGFYLCAWGPGGETQYFGPGTRLLVL.